The rows below give T cell receptor beta chains drawn from one sample of a study of blood T cell repertoires in COVID-19. Clones were read by immunoSEQ multiplex PCR, and TCRdb kept only the in-frame ones, dropping some. This sample has roughly 480,000 clones; roughly 87% occur once, and the top ten carry about 1%. The sample was peripheral blood. Receptors originate from a man aged 18 to 35 with COVID-19, enrolled during active disease. Both conserved end residues are trimmed from each CDR3. The order of the fields is J gene, clone size, CDR3 length, V gene, CDR3 protein. Rows may omit the clone size; those that give it use once, few, many or a size class.

>TRBJ2-2|NA|12|TRBV6-5
ASSYSQGGGELF
>TRBJ2-1|NA|14|TRBV29-1
SVEGRPDSPYNEQF
>TRBJ2-5|NA|15|TRBV4-2
ASSQTGGLAGKETQY
>TRBJ2-5|once|14|TRBV6-1
ASSELPGLLIEGQY
>TRBJ2-7|NA|11|TRBV6-5
ASSTDRGREQY
>TRBJ1-1|NA|11|TRBV19
ASSMGANTEAF
>TRBJ2-1|NA|16|TRBV2
ATTRYLAGFPSYNEQF
>TRBJ2-5|NA|11|TRBV11-2
ASSLSVVETQY
>TRBJ2-1|NA|14|TRBV5-4
ASSFQTSSLYNEQF
>TRBJ2-7|NA|14|TRBV5-1
ASNERRQGVFYEQY
>TRBJ2-5|NA|11|TRBV6-5
ASTWDRQETQY
>TRBJ2-1|NA|15|TRBV21-1
ASSSGAGRESYNEQF
>TRBJ2-2|NA|14|TRBV9
ASSSTTSGYTGELF
>TRBJ1-1|NA|12|TRBV5-1
ASSLQGGDTEAF
>TRBJ1-2|NA|13|TRBV27
ASGHPQQGEYGYT
>TRBJ1-2|NA|12|TRBV11-2
ASSLDSPYYGYT
>TRBJ1-3|NA|14|TRBV7-2
ASSLAPGLAGNTIY
>TRBJ2-7|NA|12|TRBV27
ASSHGTSGYEQY
>TRBJ2-3|NA|13|TRBV3-1/TRBV3-2
ASSQTGGLTDTQY
>TRBJ2-2|NA|12|TRBV6-5
ASRRDRNTGELF
>TRBJ2-2|NA|14|TRBV10-1
ASSESSSPGTGELF
>TRBJ1-2|NA|15|TRBV7-2
ASSLAWTSQGRYGYT
>TRBJ1-1|NA|15|TRBV18
ASSASYPGQGETEAF
>TRBJ2-5|NA|12|TRBV2
ASSSRGRGETQY
>TRBJ1-5|NA|13|TRBV19
ASSIPGRDDQPQH
>TRBJ1-2|NA|14|TRBV4-2
ASSSTRDRNIYGYT
>TRBJ1-6|NA|13|TRBV7-9
AVPRGGDYNSPLH
>TRBJ2-3|NA|11|TRBV12-3/TRBV12-4
ASSSIAADTQY
>TRBJ2-1|NA|13|TRBV19
ASSERGISSGEQF
>TRBJ2-5|NA|14|TRBV19
ATRAGLAGGRETQY
>TRBJ2-3|NA|14|TRBV3-1/TRBV3-2
ASSPRRGSGVDTQY
>TRBJ1-2|NA|15|TRBV5-1
ASSFQGADLPYYGYT
>TRBJ1-4|NA|14|TRBV19
ASHPLGVATNEKLF
>TRBJ1-4|NA|13|TRBV6-5
ASSYRSDGNEKLF
>TRBJ2-2|NA|12|TRBV5-1
ASSFRRETGELF
>TRBJ1-1|NA|13|TRBV15
ATSWSTVSNTEAF
>TRBJ1-4|NA|12|TRBV4-2
ASSQIKRDEKLF
>TRBJ2-1|NA|14|TRBV3-1/TRBV3-2
ASSQTGTSGSDEQF
>TRBJ1-5|NA|13|TRBV6-6
ASSYSRGSNQPQH
>TRBJ2-7|NA|15|TRBV27
ASSSAGTSGITGEQY
>TRBJ1-1|NA|12|TRBV18
ASSLTELNTEAF